The sequence of this TCR beta chain was determined in a study of blood T cell repertoires in COVID-19. Looking at the study overall: Material from acute and convalescent COVID-19 was sourced from the United States, Italy and Spain.

Here immunoSEQ multiplex PCR was the method, and the copy in TCRdb shows in-frame clones only, minus some. The data show approximately 290,000 clones, roughly nine tenths seen once. Per the germline V gene, CDR1 is ENHRY and CDR2 is SYGVKD. The CDR3 consists of 18 residues. The V gene end was trimmed by 0 bases and the J gene end by 1 base; junction bases not matched to a gene: 5. The V gene is TRBV10-3, the J gene TRBJ2-2, with 10 bases lining up with TRBD2. Sequencing was performed on peripheral blood. The clonotype comes from a woman under 40 with COVID-19, enrolled during active disease. The CDR3, as DNA: TGTGCCATCAGTGAGTCAGCGGTAGCGGGAGGGAACACCGGGGAGCTGTTTTTT. Its protein is CAISESAVAGGNTGELFF.